This T cell receptor beta chain was captured by sequencing in a study of cytomegalovirus exposure and HLA in healthy donors. Overall study findings and caveats: The later analysis indicated that the majority of CMV-associated TCR beta chains appeared HLA-restricted.

The CDR3 spans 15 residues. The J segment lost 3 bases and the V segment lost 5 bases, leaving 10 bases of the junction unmatched. CDR1 and CDR2 from the germline V gene are SGHAT and FQNNGV. Turning to this clone: Its antigen is currently unknown.

The PCR employed 60 Vbeta primers together with 13 Jbeta primers. Sequencing used immunoSEQ multiplex PCR; TCRdb keeps in-frame clones, though not all of them. Of 150,000 to 200,000 clones in the sample, around 81% were seen once. The receptor was derived from a woman younger than 30 in good health and CMV-seropositive. Sequenced material: PBMCs. The chain carries TRBV11-2 and TRBJ2-7; TRBD1 matches 7 bases. The CDR3 nucleotides are TGTGCCAGCAGCGCCGGTGGGACAGCCGTCTACGAGCAGTACTTC. It codes for CASSAGGTAVYEQYF.